This T cell receptor beta chain comes out of a study of early T cells in non-severe SARS-CoV-2 infection. Across the whole study: Bulk RNA isolated from unsorted whole blood underwent sequencing; chains were not paired.

TCRdb independently ran MiXCR on the 5' RACE reads; one entry per CDR3 protein. The sample has 55,000 to 75,000 distinct CDR3 sequences, more than 8.5% seen once. In its sample, this clonotype was seen a few times. The starting material was whole blood, obtained at baseline. This receptor was identified in an adult who was a healthcare worker with PCR-confirmed SARS-CoV-2 infection or an uninfected control (not recorded which).

The CDR3 is CASTTSGTGTYEQYF. Written as DNA, the CDR3 is TGTGCCAGCACCACTTCCGGGACAGGAACCTACGAGCAGTACTTC. The chain uses TRBV28 and TRBJ2-7, with 8 bases that match TRBD1. The germline CDR1 and CDR2 sequences are MDHEN and SYDVKM. This CDR3 is 15 amino acids long. The V gene end was trimmed by 7 bases and the J gene end by 2 bases; junction bases not matched to a gene: 10. Full variable domain (remainder filled in from reference TRBV28 and TRBJ2-7): DVKVTQSSRYLVKRTGEKVFLECVQDMDHENMFWYRQDPGLGLRLIYFSYDVKMKEKGDIPEGYSVSREKKERFSLILESASTNQTSMYLCASTTSGTGTYEQYFGPGTRLTVT.